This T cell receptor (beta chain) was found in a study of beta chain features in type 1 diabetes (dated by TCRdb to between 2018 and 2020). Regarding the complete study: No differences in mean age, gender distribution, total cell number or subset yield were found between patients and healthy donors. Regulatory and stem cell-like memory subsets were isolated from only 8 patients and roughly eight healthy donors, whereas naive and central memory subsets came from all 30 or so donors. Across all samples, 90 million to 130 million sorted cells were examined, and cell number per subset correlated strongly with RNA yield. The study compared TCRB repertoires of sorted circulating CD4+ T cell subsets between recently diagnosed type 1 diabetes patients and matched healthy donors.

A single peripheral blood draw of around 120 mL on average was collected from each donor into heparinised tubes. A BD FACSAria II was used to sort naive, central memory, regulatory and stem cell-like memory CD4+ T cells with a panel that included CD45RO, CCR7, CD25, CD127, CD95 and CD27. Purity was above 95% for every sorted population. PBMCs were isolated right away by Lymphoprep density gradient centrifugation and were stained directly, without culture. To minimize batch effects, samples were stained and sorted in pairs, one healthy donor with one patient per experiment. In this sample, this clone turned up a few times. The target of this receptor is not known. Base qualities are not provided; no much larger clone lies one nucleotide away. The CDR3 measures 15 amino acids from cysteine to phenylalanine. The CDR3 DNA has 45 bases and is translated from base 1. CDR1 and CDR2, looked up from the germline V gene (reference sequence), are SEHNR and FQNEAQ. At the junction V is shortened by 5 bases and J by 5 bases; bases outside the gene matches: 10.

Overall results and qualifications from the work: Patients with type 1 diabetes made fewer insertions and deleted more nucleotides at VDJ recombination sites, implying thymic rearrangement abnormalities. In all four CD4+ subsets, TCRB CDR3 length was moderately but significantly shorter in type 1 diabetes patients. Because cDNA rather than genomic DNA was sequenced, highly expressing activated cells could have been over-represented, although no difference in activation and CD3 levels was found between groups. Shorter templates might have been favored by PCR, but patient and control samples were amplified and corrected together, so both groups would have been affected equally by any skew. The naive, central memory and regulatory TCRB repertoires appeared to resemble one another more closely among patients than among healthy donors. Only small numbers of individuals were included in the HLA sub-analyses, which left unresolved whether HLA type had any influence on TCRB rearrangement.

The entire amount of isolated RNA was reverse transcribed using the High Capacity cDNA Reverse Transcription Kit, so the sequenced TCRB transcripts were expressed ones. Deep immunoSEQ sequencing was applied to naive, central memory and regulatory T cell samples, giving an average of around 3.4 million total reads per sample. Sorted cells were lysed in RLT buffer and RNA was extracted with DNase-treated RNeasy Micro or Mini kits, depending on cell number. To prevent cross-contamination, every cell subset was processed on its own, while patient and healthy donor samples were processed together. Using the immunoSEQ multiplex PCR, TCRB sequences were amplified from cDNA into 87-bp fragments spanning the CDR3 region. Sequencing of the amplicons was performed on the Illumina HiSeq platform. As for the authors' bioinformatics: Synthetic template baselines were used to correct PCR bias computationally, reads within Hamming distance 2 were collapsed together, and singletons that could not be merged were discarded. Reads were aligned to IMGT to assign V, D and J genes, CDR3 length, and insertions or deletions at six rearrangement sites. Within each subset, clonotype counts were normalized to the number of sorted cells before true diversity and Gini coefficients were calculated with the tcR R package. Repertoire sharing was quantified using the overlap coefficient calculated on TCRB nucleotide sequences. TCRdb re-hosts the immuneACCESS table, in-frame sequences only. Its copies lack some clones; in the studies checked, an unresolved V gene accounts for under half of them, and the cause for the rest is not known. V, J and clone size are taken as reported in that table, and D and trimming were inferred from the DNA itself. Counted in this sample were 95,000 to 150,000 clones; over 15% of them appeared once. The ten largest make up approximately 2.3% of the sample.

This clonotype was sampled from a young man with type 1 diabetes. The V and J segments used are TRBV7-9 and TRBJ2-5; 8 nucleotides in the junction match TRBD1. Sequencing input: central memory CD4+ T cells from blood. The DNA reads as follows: TGTGCCAGCAGCCAGACGGGACAGGTATTGGAGACCCAGTACTTC. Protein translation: CASSQTGQVLETQYF.